This T cell receptor (beta chain) was retrieved from a study of long-term antiretroviral therapy in people with HIV. They ran version v3.0 of the immunoSEQ assay at survey level. Sequencing used immunoSEQ multiplex PCR; TCRdb keeps in-frame clones, though not all of them. The sample has about 19,000 clones, just over 75% seen once. Germline CDR1 reads WNHNN; CDR2 reads SYGVQD (reference sequence). J gave up 3 bases and V 8 bases, and 14 bases lay outside the gene matches. The CDR3 spans 16 residues. This specimen was unsorted PBMCs, taken 0.5 years before starting antiretroviral therapy. The source of this sequence is a woman aged 45-60 years with HIV. This chain joins TRBV10-1 and TRBJ2-7; 9 nucleotides align to TRBD1. CDR3 coding DNA: TGCGCCAGCCGACCGTCCCGGGACAGGGTATTCTACGAGCAGTACGTC. It translates to CASRPSRDRVFYEQYV.